These 3 T cell receptor beta chains share one sample of origin, sequenced in a study of blood T cell repertoires in COVID-19. Generated by immunoSEQ multiplex PCR, the TCRdb table keeps only in-frame clones and is missing some. The profile shows about 180,000 clones, roughly 81% of them singletons. The specimen was peripheral blood. The receptors were sampled from a woman older than 75 with COVID-19, enrolled during active disease.

The chain combines TRBV28 with TRBJ2-7; TRBD1 aligns across 7 bases. J lost 0 bases, V lost 6 bases, and 11 bases had no gene match. Germline V lookup: CDR1 MDHEN, CDR2 SYDVKM. The length of the CDR3 is 16 residues. DNA for the CDR3: TGTGCCAGCAGCTACCCTTTCGGGACAGACTCCTACGAGCAGTACTTC. Its protein product is CASSYPFGTDSYEQYF.

This chain joins TRBV6-5 and TRBJ2-7, with TRBD1 as a possible D gene (6 bases). Deletions cut 0 bases from V and 7 bases from J, with 10 bases between. The CDR3 has 13 residues. Germline CDR1 reads MNHEY; CDR2 reads SVGAGI. The chain's CDR3 is CASSYSRGSEQYF. CDR3 coding DNA: TGTGCCAGCAGTTACTCGAGGGGGTCGGAGCAGTACTTC.

The gene calls are TRBV2 and TRBJ2-1; 11 positions agree with TRBD2. CDR1 and CDR2 (germline): SNHLY, FYNNEI. This CDR3 region has 13 residues. Trimming at V came to 5 bases and at J to 11 bases, leaving 5 bases not matched to a gene. The chain's CDR3 is CASSRVAGGQQFF. In DNA, the CDR3 is TGTGCCAGCAGTAGGGTAGCGGGGGGGCAGCAGTTCTTC.